Listed below are T cell receptor beta chains from one sample, sequenced in a study of T cell repertoires in cytomegalovirus infection. One entry per CDR3 protein, called by TCRdb with MiXCR from the reads. The sample gives roughly 320,000 distinct CDR3 sequences, 8% to 9.5% of which show up once; 4.3% is in the top ten. The sample taken for sequencing was PBMCs. These receptors were collected from a human donor in good health (CMV status not recorded). Some clones in this sample may be carry-over from other donors' samples. Each CDR3 is given with its conserved first and last residue. A D gene is named only where the DNA matches it firmly. Some rows mark clone size as missing; the rest say once, few, many or name a class of expanded clone.

CDR3	DNA	J	size	D	V
CASSLRRGVHNEQFF	TGTGCCAGCAGTTTACGACGGGGGGTCCACAATGAGCAGTTCTTC	TRBJ2-1	.	TRBD2	TRBV12-3/TRBV12-4
CASSTPQGAGNTEAFF	TGTGCCAGCAGTACTCCTCAGGGGGCCGGGAACACTGAAGCTTTCTTT	TRBJ1-1	.	TRBD1	TRBV6-5
CASKQTGEAYEQYF	TGTGCCAGCAAGCAGACAGGGGAGGCCTACGAGCAGTACTTC	TRBJ2-7	few	TRBD1	TRBV25-1
CASRNIWDSPLHF	TGTGCCAGCAGGAACATATGGGATTCACCCCTCCACTTT	TRBJ1-6	many	.	TRBV7-2
CASSLSEYEQYF	TGTGCCAGCTCTTTGTCGGAGTACGAGCAGTACTTC	TRBJ2-7	few	.	TRBV6-1
CASSLYSHGGYTF	TGTGCCAGCAGTTTATATAGTCACGGGGGCTACACCTTC	TRBJ1-2	many	.	TRBV28
CSARLVGLNEQFF	TGCAGTGCTAGACTGGTGGGGCTCAATGAGCAGTTCTTC	TRBJ2-1	.	.	TRBV20-1
CASSLDRGPGFSGNTIYF	TGTGCCAGCAGCTTAGACAGGGGGCCTGGCTTCTCTGGAAACACCATATATTTT	TRBJ1-3	many	TRBD1	TRBV7-2
CASSVSGTENSPLHF	TGTGCCAGCAGCGTTTCCGGGACAGAGAATTCACCCCTCCACTTT	TRBJ1-6	many	TRBD1	TRBV9
CASSSRGPLYGYTF	TGTGCCAGCAGTTCTCGGGGTCCCCTCTATGGCTACACCTTC	TRBJ1-2	.	.	TRBV12-3/TRBV12-4
CASSSHRGAAASGNTIYF	TGTGCCAGCAGCTCCCATCGGGGGGCTGCCGCCTCTGGAAACACCATATATTTT	TRBJ1-3	many	.	TRBV11-2
CASREGLPNTGELFF	TGTGCCAGCAGGGAGGGACTTCCAAACACCGGGGAGCTGTTTTTT	TRBJ2-2	.	.	TRBV27
CASSSRDRADTGELFF	TGTGCCAGCAGTTCCCGGGACAGGGCGGACACCGGGGAGCTGTTTTTT	TRBJ2-2	.	TRBD1	TRBV7-9
CASSPDRGRFPGELFF	TGTGCCAGCAGCCCGGACAGGGGGCGCTTCCCCGGGGAGCTGTTTTTT	TRBJ2-2	many	TRBD1	TRBV11-2
CASSEIGSTEAFF	TGTGCCAGCAGTGAAATAGGCAGCACTGAAGCTTTCTTT	TRBJ1-1	few	.	TRBV2
CASSLSPTATGELFF	TGTGCCAGCAGCTTGAGCCCCACGGCCACCGGGGAGCTGTTTTTT	TRBJ2-2	.	.	TRBV7-6
CSAQGLQGVNTEAFF	TGCAGCGCCCAGGGTCTACAGGGGGTGAACACTGAAGCTTTCTTT	TRBJ1-1	few	TRBD1	TRBV29-1
CTSSGGAYNEQFF	TGTACCAGCAGCGGGGGGGCTTACAATGAGCAGTTCTTC	TRBJ2-1	once	TRBD2	TRBV7-3
CASTRGETGELFF	TGTGCCAGCACCCGGGGGGAGACCGGGGAGCTGTTTTTT	TRBJ2-2	few	TRBD2	TRBV6-2/TRBV6-3
CASRRGTGGYGYTF	TGTGCCAGTAGACGGGGGACAGGAGGTTATGGCTACACCTTC	TRBJ1-2	few	TRBD1	TRBV19
CAIRLARQGNEQYF	TGTGCCATCAGGCTAGCGAGACAGGGGAACGAGCAGTACTTC	TRBJ2-7	.	TRBD1	TRBV10-3
CASSKLRAEKLFF	TGTGCCAGTAGTAAGCTGAGGGCTGAAAAACTGTTTTTT	TRBJ1-4	many	.	TRBV19
CASSTLGVGPPETQYF	TGTGCCAGCAGTACCCTAGGAGTCGGCCCCCCAGAGACCCAGTACTTC	TRBJ2-5	.	.	TRBV6-5
CASSQGGGAQGELFF	TGCGCCAGCAGCCAGGGGGGGGGGGCGCAAGGGGAGCTGTTTTTT	TRBJ2-2	few	.	TRBV4-3
CASVLGTEAFF	TGTGCCAGCGTCCTAGGGACTGAAGCTTTCTTT	TRBJ1-1	once	.	TRBV6-6
CASSLWGEGQPQHF	TGTGCCAGCAGTTTATGGGGTGAAGGGCAGCCCCAGCATTTT	TRBJ1-5	many	.	TRBV27